Following are 21 T cell receptor beta chains from one sample sequenced in a study of OX40 agonist ivuxolimab in advanced cancers. Sequencing used immunoSEQ multiplex PCR; TCRdb keeps in-frame clones, though not all of them. The sample shows about 28,000 clones, 80% of them seen only once. The sequences come from CD4+ or CD8+ T cells sorted from blood, collected in a trial of the OX40 agonist ivuxolimab. These receptors were collected from an adult with an advanced solid tumor such as melanoma, head and neck, liver or kidney cancer.

The chain combines TRBV7-2 with TRBJ2-7; no definite D call. The V and J ends lost 4 bases and 0 bases respectively, with 4 bases between them. Germline CDR1 reads SGHTA; CDR2 reads FQGNSA. The CDR3 is 12 amino acids. CDR3 DNA: TGTGCCAGCAGCTACAGCTCCTACGAGCAGTACTTC. Protein sequence: CASSYSSYEQYF.

This clone was detected a few times. The gene calls are TRBV4-1 and TRBJ2-1; weak D call: TRBD2 (6 bases). V was cut by 4 bases and J by 9 bases, with 13 bases left in between. The germline CDR1 and CDR2 sequences are MGHRA and YSYEKL. The CDR3 covers 13 residues. The CDR3 loop is CASSPRLESEQFF. DNA for the CDR3: TGCGCCAGCAGCCCTCGACTAGAAAGTGAGCAGTTCTTC.

The V call is TRBV9, the J call TRBJ2-1, with D possibly TRBD1 on 5 matching bases. Per the germline V gene, CDR1 is SGDLS and CDR2 is YYNGEE. V lost 4 bases and J lost 4, with 12 bases in between. This CDR3 region has 14 residues. The CDR3 here is CASSPSDSYNEQFF. The CDR3 DNA sequence: TGTGCCAGCAGCCCAAGTGACAGTTACAATGAGCAGTTCTTC.

The genes are TRBV5-6 and TRBJ2-7; the match to TRBD1 covers 10 bases. From germline, CDR1 is SGHDT and CDR2 YYEEEE. The CDR3 consists of 14 residues. The ends lost 3 bases at V and 4 bases at J; junction bases unmatched: 4. CDR3 sequence (DNA): TGTGCCAGCAGCTACGGGACAGGGGCATACGAGCAGTACTTC. It specifies CASSYGTGAYEQYF.

CDR3 amino acids: CASSPPGTPQETQYF. The CDR3 nucleotides are TGTGCCAGCAGCCCCCCCGGCACCCCTCAAGAGACCCAGTACTTC. The chain links TRBV5-6 to TRBJ2-5, with no clear D. This CDR3 contains 15 residues. CDR1 and CDR2 from the germline V gene are SGHDT and YYEEEE. Trimming cost V 4 bases and J 2 bases, with 15 bases left between them.

The rearrangement links TRBV13 to TRBJ1-1; no definite D call. This CDR3 has 12 amino acids. CDR1 and CDR2 (germline): PRHDT, FYEKMQ (reference sequence). V lost 0 bases to trimming and J lost 2 bases, with 1 base between them. The CDR3 sequence is CASSLGNTEAFF. Here the CDR3 DNA reads TGTGCCAGCAGCTTAGGCAACACTGAAGCTTTCTTT.

V is TRBV19 and J is TRBJ2-2, with unresolved D. The CDR3 is 17 amino acids. Germline V gene lookup returns CDR1 LNHDA and CDR2 SQIVND (reference sequence). V lost 1 base and J 0 bases, leaving 12 bases between the germline ends. CDR3 loop: CASSIAGEFTNTGELFF. The CDR3, as DNA: TGTGCCAGTAGTATAGCCGGAGAGTTTACGAACACCGGGGAGCTGTTTTTT.

The chain carries TRBV6-6 and TRBJ1-2; D unclear. Between the trimmed V and J ends, which lost 3 bases and 8 bases, there was a span of 16 bases. The CDR3 loop spans 14 amino acids. Per the germline V gene, CDR1 is MNHNY and CDR2 is SVGAGI (reference sequence). CDR3 in DNA: TGTGCCAGCAGTTATTTTCCTTCTGGGAGCGGCTACACCTTC. It codes for CASSYFPSGSGYTF.

This chain joins TRBV2 and TRBJ2-7; D unresolved. Germline V lookup: CDR1 SNHLY, CDR2 FYNNEI. The CDR3 has 14 residues. V dropped 1 base and J dropped 4 bases, with 11 bases sitting between them. The CDR3 reads CASSEVGVRYEQYF. The DNA of the CDR3 is TGTGCCAGCAGTGAAGTTGGGGTAAGGTACGAGCAGTACTTC.

This clone appeared a single time. The V gene is TRBV4-2, the J gene TRBJ2-6; D unresolved. Germline CDR1 and CDR2: LGHNA and YNFKEQ. Trimming cost V 0 bases and J 0 bases, with 15 bases left between them. This CDR3 has 19 residues. The CDR3: CASSQERYLLLSGANVLTF. Here the CDR3 DNA reads TGTGCCAGCAGCCAAGAGAGGTACCTTCTTCTCTCTGGGGCCAACGTCCTGACTTTC.

For this clone: At one of its ends the junction is not consistent with the germline gene, which may arise from a read error. The chain is built from TRBV7-7 and TRBJ2-5; no clear D. Germline CDR1 is SSHAT and CDR2 is FNYEAQ (reference sequence). This CDR3 contains 15 residues. CDR3 bases: TGTGCTAGCAGCTTAGAGGCCAGTGCTCAAGAGACCCAGTACTTC. Protein product: CASSLEASAQETQYF. The full variable domain, with the rest looked up from reference TRBV7-7 and TRBJ2-5, is GAGVSQSPRYKVTKRGQDVTLRCDPISSHATLYWYQQALGQGPEFLTYFNYEAQPDKSGLPSDRFSAERPEGSISTLTIQRTEQRDSAMYRCASSLEASAQETQYFGPGTRLLVL.

The chain couples TRBV2 to TRBJ2-2; a weak D match, TRBD1 (6 bases). Germline-derived CDR1 and CDR2 are SNHLY and FYNNEI. The CDR3 is 15 amino acids. Trimming removed 5 bases from V and 6 bases from J, with 16 bases in between. The CDR3 loop is CASSYRDIGAGELFF. CDR3 bases: TGTGCCAGCAGTTACCGGGACATAGGAGCCGGGGAGCTGTTTTTT.

This chain links TRBV6-5 with TRBJ2-7; D is unclear. Germline V gene lookup returns CDR1 MNHEY and CDR2 SVGAGI. This CDR3 region has 14 residues. Trimming took 3 bases from V and 9 from J, leaving 18 bases between them. CDR3 nucleotides: TGTGCCAGCAGTTATGACCGGCGCAGGTTGGCGCAGTACTTC. This codes for CASSYDRRRLAQYF.

The gene calls are TRBV30 and TRBJ2-7; D could derive from TRBD1 or TRBD2 (5 bases each). CDR1 GTSNPN and CDR2 SVGIG come from the germline V gene (reference sequence). This CDR3 region has 13 residues. Trimming took 5 bases from V and 4 from J, leaving 15 bases between them. DNA of the CDR3: TGTGCCTGGGGACCGGGACCAGGTTACGAGCAGTACTTC. It translates to CAWGPGPGYEQYF.

The V gene is TRBV7-9, the J gene TRBJ2-4; D perhaps matches TRBD1 (6 bases). The length of the CDR3 is 17 residues. Germline lookup yields CDR1 SEHNR and CDR2 FQNEAQ (reference sequence). Trimming removed 1 base at V and 0 bases at J, with 13 bases between. The CDR3 nucleotides read TGTGCCAGCAGCTTAGAACGGACAGTCTTAGCCAAAAACATTCAGTACTTC. As protein: CASSLERTVLAKNIQYF.

The gene calls are TRBV4-3 and TRBJ2-2; D remains ambiguous. The germline V and J ends were trimmed by 4 bases and 6 bases, with 9 bases remaining between them. There are 13 residues in the CDR3. Germline assignment: CDR1 LGHNA and CDR2 YSLEER. The CDR3 protein is CASSLTFPGELFF. The CDR3 bases are TGCGCCAGCAGCCTAACGTTCCCCGGGGAGCTGTTTTTT.

By sample share, this clone is medium-sized. The chain carries TRBV6-6 and TRBJ1-1; D unresolved. Germline values: CDR1 MNHNY, CDR2 SVGAGI (reference sequence). V dropped 2 bases and J dropped 1 base, with 8 bases sitting between them. The CDR3 sequence is 14 residues long. CDR3 loop: CASSYVSGNTEAFF. The CDR3 region has the DNA TGTGCCAGCAGTTACGTTTCGGGGAACACTGAAGCTTTCTTT.

This chain joins TRBV27 and TRBJ2-1, with 9 bases aligning to TRBD2. The trim removed 5 bases at V and 2 bases at J, leaving 4 bases unmatched. The CDR3 length is 15 residues. The germline V gene encodes CDR1 MNHEY and CDR2 SMNVEV (reference sequence). The CDR3 region is CASSLAGTPYNEQFF. The CDR3 DNA follows: TGTGCCAGCAGTCTAGCGGGGACGCCCTACAATGAGCAGTTCTTC.

This CDR3 reads CASSIARDITEAFF. The CDR3 DNA reads TGTGCCAGCAGCATTGCAAGGGACATAACTGAAGCTTTCTTT. The genes are TRBV7-9 and TRBJ1-1, with D possibly matching TRBD1 (6 bases). CDR3 size: 14 residues. The germline V and J ends were trimmed by 5 bases and 5 bases, with 15 bases remaining between them. Germline CDR1 reads SEHNR; CDR2 reads FQNEAQ (reference sequence).

Only a few counts were recorded for this clone. The genes are TRBV25-1 and TRBJ1-2, with D hard to call. Looked up from germline, CDR1 is MGHDK and CDR2 is SYGVNS. CDR3 length: 12 amino acids. V lost 2 bases and J 2 bases, leaving 3 bases between the germline ends. Here the CDR3 reads CASSEENYGYTF. DNA of the CDR3: TGTGCCAGCAGTGAAGAGAACTATGGCTACACCTTC.

This chain uses TRBV7-8 with TRBJ2-7; D is possibly TRBD1 or TRBD2 (5 bases each). V dropped 5 bases and J dropped 5 bases, with 16 bases sitting between them. The length of the CDR3 is 14 residues. Germline V gives CDR1 SGHVS, CDR2 FQNEAQ. CDR3 region: CASSPAGGEDEQYF. The CDR3 bases are TGTGCCAGCAGCCCGGCTGGGGGAGAGGACGAGCAGTACTTC.